The 3 T cell receptor beta chains below were found in one sample sequenced in a study of blood T cell repertoires in COVID-19. The table came from immunoSEQ multiplex PCR; TCRdb's copy has only in-frame clones and leaves some out. The table records 85,000 to 130,000 clones, approximately 90% of them present only once. The sequencing sample was made of peripheral blood. The origin of the receptors is a man aged 55 to 70 with acute or convalescent COVID-19.

The chain joins TRBV5-4 to TRBJ2-6; 8 bases fit TRBD1. This CDR3 is 19 amino acids long. J gave up 0 bases and V 0 bases, and 8 bases lay outside the gene matches. Looked up from germline, CDR1 is SGHNT and CDR2 is YYREEE (reference sequence). The DNA of the CDR3 is TGTGCCAGCAGCTTGGGGACGTGGACAGGGAACTCTGGGGCCAACGTCCTGACTTTC. Residues: CASSLGTWTGNSGANVLTF.

The V and J genes are TRBV29-1 and TRBJ2-3, with TRBD2 identical over 7 bases. Germline V gene data show CDR1 as SQVTM and CDR2 as ANQGSEA. The CDR3 sequence is 15 residues long. Germline trimming cut 3 bases from V and 6 bases from J; bases unmatched to any gene: 12. CDR3 region: CSVEGFTDGGDTQYF. The CDR3 coding sequence is TGCAGCGTTGAGGGGTTTACCGACGGGGGGGATACGCAGTATTTT.

V gene TRBV28 combines with J gene TRBJ2-7; D might be TRBD1 (6 bases). Germline V gives CDR1 MDHEN, CDR2 SYDVKM. The V and J ends lost 2 bases and 7 bases respectively, with 12 bases between them. This CDR3 is 13 amino acids long. CDR3 sequence (DNA): TGTGCCAGCAGTTTACAGGGGACGGGGGAGCAGTACTTC. Amino acid sequence: CASSLQGTGEQYF.